The 5 T cell receptor beta chains listed next were all sequenced from one sample in a study of CXCR3-negative and CXCR3-positive naive CD8 T cells. Regarding the study as a whole: A higher hydrophobicity marked the TRB CDR3s of CXCR3-positive naive cells versus CXCR3-negative naive cells.

UMI-labeled 5' RACE yielded the TRB cDNA libraries. TCRdb reworked the 5' RACE reads into one entry per CDR3 protein, no DNA. This sample carries 150,000 to 160,000 distinct CDR3 sequences, with approximately 0.46% going to the ten biggest clones. For these TCRs, the target antigens are not known. What was sequenced was naive CXCR3+ CD8+ T cells from blood. Described subset: CD45RO-CCR7+CD27+CD95- naive CD8+ T cells expressing CXCR3 (TNR3+). The receptor set was obtained from a human donor in good health. Some clones in this sample may be carry-over from other donors' samples.

The chain couples TRBV7-3 to TRBJ2-5; without DNA, the TCRdb call of TRBD2 cannot be checked. The germline gives CDR1 SGHTA, CDR2 FQGTGA. CDR3 length equals 16 residues. CDR3: CASSFGLAGEGETQYF.

CDR3 sequence reads: CASSLGSLAGTSEQYF. The gene calls are TRBV13 and TRBJ2-7; TCRdb outputs TRBD2, but without DNA this stays unchecked. The CDR3 is made up of 16 amino acids. Germline V gene lookup returns CDR1 PRHDT and CDR2 FYEKMQ (reference sequence). The complete variable domain, with remaining parts taken from reference TRBV13 and TRBJ2-7, reads AAGVIQSPRHLIKEKRETATLKCYPIPRHDTVYWYQQGPGQDPQFLISFYEKMQSDKGSIPDRFSAQQFSDYHSELNMSSLELGDSALYFCASSLGSLAGTSEQYFGPGTRLTVT.

This rearrangement joins TRBV4-1 to TRBJ2-4; TCRdb outputs TRBD1, but without DNA this stays unchecked. Germline V gene sequence: CDR1 MGHRA, CDR2 YSYEKL. This CDR3 is built from 15 residues. CDR3 region: CASSQGTGVGNIQYF.

This sequence joins TRBV15 and TRBJ2-1; TCRdb proposes TRBD1, but this gene call is untestable without DNA. The germline CDR1 and CDR2 sequences are LNHNV and YYDKDF (reference sequence). CDR3 size: 16 residues. CDR3 in amino acids: CATSRDFRGTHGEQFF.

The J gene is TRBJ2-6, the V gene TRBV4-3. Germline V gene sequence: CDR1 LGHNA, CDR2 YSLEER. CDR3 size: 16 residues. CDR3: CASSQDFGSGANVLTF.